What follows describes a single TCR beta chain. Its specificity is unknown. The data are from a study of identifying expanded T cells in peripheral blood. General study results and limits: Across healthy donors, higher total template counts meant significantly greater approximately two-week count variance.

TCRdb's table, derived via immunoSEQ multiplex PCR, lists solely in-frame clones and lacks some. This table holds roughly 61,000 clones, more than 70% found once. This CDR3 is built from 15 residues. Germline V gene lookup returns CDR1 SGHVS and CDR2 FQNEAQ. J was trimmed by 7 bases and V by 5 bases; bases with no gene match: 11. The sequence came from a person between 18 and 75 years old in good health. The chain carries TRBV7-8 and TRBJ1-1; 9 bases are a match to TRBD1. The sequencing input was blood. The CDR3 region has the DNA TGTGCCAGCAGCAGATCGGGACAGGGATCTGGTGAAGCTTTCTTT. Protein: CASSRSGQGSGEAFF. Combining the CDR3 with reference TRBV7-8 and TRBJ1-1 gives the whole variable domain GAGVSQSPRYKVAKRGQDVALRCDPISGHVSLFWYQQALGQGPEFLTYFQNEAQLDKSGLPSDRFFAERPEGSVSTLKIQRTQQEDSAVYLCASSRSGQGSGEAFFGQGTRLTVV.